This T cell receptor (beta chain) was identified during a study of T cell responses to AZD1222 COVID-19 vaccine. General study findings and limits: After the peak T cell response, and only then, were repertoires sampled. At baseline, just a handful of AZD1222 recipients tested seropositive.

Sequenced by immunoSEQ multiplex PCR; TCRdb stores in-frame clones only, minus some. The data show 90,000 to 120,000 clones, with approximately 92% seen just once and roughly 1.2% held by the top ten. This clone is a singleton in its sample. Its antigen remains unidentified. The CDR3 spans 16 residues. CDR1 and CDR2 from the germline V gene are SEHNR and FQNEAQ (reference sequence). Trimming stripped 3 bases from V and 1 base from J, with 15 bases between. The source material was peripheral blood, sampled on day 0 of AZD1222 vaccination. This sequence was found in an adult in good health. J is TRBJ1-1 and V is TRBV7-9; D may be TRBD1 (6 bases). The CDR3 DNA is TGTGCCAGCAGCTTGTTTGTGACAGGCCCGAACACTGAAGCTTTCTTT. It specifies CASSLFVTGPNTEAFF. The full variable domain, rest sourced from reference TRBV7-9 and TRBJ1-1, is DTGVSQNPRHKITKRGQNVTFRCDPISEHNRLYWYRQTLGQGPEFLTYFQNEAQLEKSRLLSDRFSAERPKGSFSTLEIQRTEQGDSAMYLCASSLFVTGPNTEAFFGQGTRLTVV.